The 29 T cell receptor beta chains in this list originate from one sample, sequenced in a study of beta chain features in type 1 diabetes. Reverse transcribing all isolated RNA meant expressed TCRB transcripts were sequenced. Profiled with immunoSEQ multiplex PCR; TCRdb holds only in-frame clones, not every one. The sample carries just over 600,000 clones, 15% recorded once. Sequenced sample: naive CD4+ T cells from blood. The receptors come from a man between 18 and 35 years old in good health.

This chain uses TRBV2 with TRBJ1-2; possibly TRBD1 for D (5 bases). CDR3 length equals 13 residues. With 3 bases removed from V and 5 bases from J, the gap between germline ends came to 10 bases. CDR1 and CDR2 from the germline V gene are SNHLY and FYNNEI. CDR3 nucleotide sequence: TGTGCCAGCAGTGAGGGGGAGGGTTATGGCTACACCTTC. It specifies CASSEGEGYGYTF.

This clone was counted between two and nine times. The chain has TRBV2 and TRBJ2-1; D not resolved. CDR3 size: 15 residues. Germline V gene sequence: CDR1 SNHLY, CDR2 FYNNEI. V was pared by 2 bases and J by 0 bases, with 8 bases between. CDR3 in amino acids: CASSELSSSYNEQFF. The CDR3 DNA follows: TGTGCCAGCAGTGAACTTTCAAGCTCCTACAATGAGCAGTTCTTC.

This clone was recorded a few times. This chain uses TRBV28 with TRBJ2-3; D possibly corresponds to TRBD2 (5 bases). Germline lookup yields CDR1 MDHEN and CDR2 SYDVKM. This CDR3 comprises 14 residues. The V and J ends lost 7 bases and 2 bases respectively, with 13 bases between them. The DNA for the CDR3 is TGTGCCAGCACCTCCTCGGGGTTCACAGATACGCAGTATTTT. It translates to CASTSSGFTDTQYF.

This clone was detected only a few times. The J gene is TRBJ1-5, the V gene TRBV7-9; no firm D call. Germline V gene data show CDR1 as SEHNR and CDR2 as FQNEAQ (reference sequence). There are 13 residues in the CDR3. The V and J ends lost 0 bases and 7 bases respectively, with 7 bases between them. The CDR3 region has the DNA TGTGCCAGCAGCTTAGCGAAGGGACAGCCCCAGCATTTT. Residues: CASSLAKGQPQHF.

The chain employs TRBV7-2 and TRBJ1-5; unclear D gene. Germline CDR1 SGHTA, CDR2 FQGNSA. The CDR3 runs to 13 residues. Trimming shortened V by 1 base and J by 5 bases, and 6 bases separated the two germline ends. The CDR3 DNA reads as TGTGCCAGCAGCTTAGTGGCGGATCAGCCCCAGCATTTT. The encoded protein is CASSLVADQPQHF.

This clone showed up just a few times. CDR3 amino acids: CASSEARREQFF. CDR3 coding DNA: TGTGCCAGCAGTGAAGCCCGAAGAGAGCAGTTCTTC. The chain combines TRBV2 with TRBJ2-1; no reliable D call. CDR1 and CDR2 (germline): SNHLY, FYNNEI. V was trimmed by 0 bases and J by 10 bases, leaving 7 bases between them. This CDR3 is 12 amino acids long.

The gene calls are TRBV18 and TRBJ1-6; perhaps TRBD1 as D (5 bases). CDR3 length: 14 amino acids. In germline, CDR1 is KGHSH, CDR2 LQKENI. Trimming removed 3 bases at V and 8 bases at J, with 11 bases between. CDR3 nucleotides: TGTGCCAGCTCACCGTCAAGGGGTGATTCACCCCTCCACTTT. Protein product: CASSPSRGDSPLHF.

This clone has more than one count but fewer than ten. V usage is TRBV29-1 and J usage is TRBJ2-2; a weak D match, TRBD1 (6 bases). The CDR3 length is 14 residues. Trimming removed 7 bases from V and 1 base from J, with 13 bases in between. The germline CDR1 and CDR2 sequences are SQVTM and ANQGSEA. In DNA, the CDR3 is TGCAGCGCTAGGGAACAGGGGAACACCGGGGAGCTGTTTTTT. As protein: CSAREQGNTGELFF.

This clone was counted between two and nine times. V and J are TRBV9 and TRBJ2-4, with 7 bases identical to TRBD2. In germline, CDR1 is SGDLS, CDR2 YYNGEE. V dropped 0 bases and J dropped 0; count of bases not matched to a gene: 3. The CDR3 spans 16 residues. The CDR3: CASSVDGGLAKNIQYF. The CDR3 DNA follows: TGTGCCAGCAGCGTAGACGGGGGGTTAGCCAAAAACATTCAGTACTTC.

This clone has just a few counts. CDR3 sequence (DNA): TGTGCTAGTGGTTCGCGGGGTCTGAACACTGAAGCTTTCTTT. Translating gives CASGSRGLNTEAFF. The chain employs TRBV12-5 and TRBJ1-1; D uncertain. Germline lookup yields CDR1 LGHNT and CDR2 FRNRAP. The CDR3 covers 14 residues. Deletions cut 4 bases from V and 0 bases from J, with 9 bases between. Full variable domain (rest looked up from reference TRBV12-5 and TRBJ1-1): DARVTQTPRHKVTEMGQEVTMRCQPILGHNTVFWYRQTMMQGLELLAYFRNRAPLDDSGMPKDRFSAEMPDATLATLKIQPSEPRDSAVYFCASGSRGLNTEAFFGQGTRLTVV.

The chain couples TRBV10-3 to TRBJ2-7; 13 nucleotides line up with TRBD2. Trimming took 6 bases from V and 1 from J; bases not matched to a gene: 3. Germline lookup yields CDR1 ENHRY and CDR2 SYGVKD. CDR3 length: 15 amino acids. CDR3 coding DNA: TGTGCCATCAGGAAACTAGCGGGAGGGTCCTACGAGCAGTACTTC. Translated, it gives CAIRKLAGGSYEQYF.

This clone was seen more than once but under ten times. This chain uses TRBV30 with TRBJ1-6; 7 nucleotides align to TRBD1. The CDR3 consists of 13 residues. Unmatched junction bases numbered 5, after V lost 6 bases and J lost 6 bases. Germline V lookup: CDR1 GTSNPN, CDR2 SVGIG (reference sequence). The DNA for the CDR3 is TGTGCCTGTTCAGGGGGGAGTAATTCACCCCTCCACTTT. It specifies CACSGGSNSPLHF.

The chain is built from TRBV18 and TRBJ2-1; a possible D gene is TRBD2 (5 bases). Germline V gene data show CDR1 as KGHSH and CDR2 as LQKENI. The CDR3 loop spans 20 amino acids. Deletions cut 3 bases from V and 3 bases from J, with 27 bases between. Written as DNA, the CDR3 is TGTGCCAGCTCACCCGGGATTGTAGGCAGGAAGAGAAGTGGCTACAATGAGCAGTTCTTC. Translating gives CASSPGIVGRKRSGYNEQFF.

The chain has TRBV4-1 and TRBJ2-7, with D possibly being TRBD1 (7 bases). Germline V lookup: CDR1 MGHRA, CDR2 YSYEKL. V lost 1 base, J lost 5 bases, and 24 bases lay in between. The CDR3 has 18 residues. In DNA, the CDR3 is TGCGCCAGCAGCCAAGGGAGGGCCCGGGACAGTCAAGGTAACGAGCAGTACTTC. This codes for CASSQGRARDSQGNEQYF.

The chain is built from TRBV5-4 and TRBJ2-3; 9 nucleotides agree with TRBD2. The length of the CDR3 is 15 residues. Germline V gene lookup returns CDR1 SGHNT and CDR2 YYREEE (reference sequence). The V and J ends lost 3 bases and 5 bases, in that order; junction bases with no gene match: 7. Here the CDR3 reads CASSSRRGGGDTQYF. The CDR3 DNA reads TGTGCCAGCAGCTCCCGACGCGGGGGGGGAGATACGCAGTATTTT.

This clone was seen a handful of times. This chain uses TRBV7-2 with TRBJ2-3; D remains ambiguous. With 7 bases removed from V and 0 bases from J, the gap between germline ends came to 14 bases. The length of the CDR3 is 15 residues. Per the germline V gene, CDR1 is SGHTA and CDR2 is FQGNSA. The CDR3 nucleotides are TGTGCCAGCATCACAGACTTGGCTAGCACAGATACGCAGTATTTT. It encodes CASITDLASTDTQYF.

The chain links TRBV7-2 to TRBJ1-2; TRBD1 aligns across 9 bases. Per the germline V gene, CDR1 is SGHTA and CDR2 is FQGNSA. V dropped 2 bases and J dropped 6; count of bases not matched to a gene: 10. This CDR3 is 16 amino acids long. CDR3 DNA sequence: TGTGCCAGCAGCTTACCCCGACAGGGGGAAAAAGATGGCTACACCTTC. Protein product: CASSLPRQGEKDGYTF.

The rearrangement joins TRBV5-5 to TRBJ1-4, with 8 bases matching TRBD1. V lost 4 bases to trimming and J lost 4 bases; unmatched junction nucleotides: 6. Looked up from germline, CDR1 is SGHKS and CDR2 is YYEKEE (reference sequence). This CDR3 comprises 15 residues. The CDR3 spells CASSASGGRNEKLFF. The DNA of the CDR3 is TGTGCCAGCAGCGCTTCAGGGGGCCGTAATGAAAAACTGTTTTTT.

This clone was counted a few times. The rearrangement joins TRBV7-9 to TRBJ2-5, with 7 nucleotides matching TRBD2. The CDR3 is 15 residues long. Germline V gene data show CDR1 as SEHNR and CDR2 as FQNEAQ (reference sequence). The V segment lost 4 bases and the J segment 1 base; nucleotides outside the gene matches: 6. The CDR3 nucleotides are TGTGCCAGCAGCTCTCGACTAGCCGGCCAAGAGACCCAGTACTTC. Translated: CASSSRLAGQETQYF.

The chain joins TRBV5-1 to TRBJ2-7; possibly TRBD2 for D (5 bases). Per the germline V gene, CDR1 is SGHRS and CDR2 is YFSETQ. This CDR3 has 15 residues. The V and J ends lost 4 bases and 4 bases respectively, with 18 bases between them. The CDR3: CASSTARGRLYEQYF. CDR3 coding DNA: TGCGCCAGCAGCACGGCTAGAGGGCGTTTATACGAGCAGTACTTC.

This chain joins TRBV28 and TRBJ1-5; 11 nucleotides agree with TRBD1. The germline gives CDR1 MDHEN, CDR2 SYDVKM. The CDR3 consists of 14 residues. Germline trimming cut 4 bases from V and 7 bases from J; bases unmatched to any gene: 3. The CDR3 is CASSSGQGAQPQHF. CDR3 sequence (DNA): TGTGCCAGCAGTTCAGGACAGGGGGCCCAGCCCCAGCATTTT.

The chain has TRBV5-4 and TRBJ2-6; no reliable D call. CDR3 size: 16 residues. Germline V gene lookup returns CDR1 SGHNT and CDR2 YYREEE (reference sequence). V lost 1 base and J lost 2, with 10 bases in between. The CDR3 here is CASSLSLFPGANVLTF. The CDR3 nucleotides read TGTGCCAGCAGCTTGAGTTTATTCCCTGGGGCCAACGTCCTGACTTTC.

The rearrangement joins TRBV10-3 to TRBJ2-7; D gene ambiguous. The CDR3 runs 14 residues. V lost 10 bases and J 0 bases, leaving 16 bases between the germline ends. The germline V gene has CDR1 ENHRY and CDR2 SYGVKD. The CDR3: CATSSVTDSYEQYF. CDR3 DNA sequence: TGTGCCACCAGCTCGGTGACGGACTCCTACGAGCAGTACTTC.

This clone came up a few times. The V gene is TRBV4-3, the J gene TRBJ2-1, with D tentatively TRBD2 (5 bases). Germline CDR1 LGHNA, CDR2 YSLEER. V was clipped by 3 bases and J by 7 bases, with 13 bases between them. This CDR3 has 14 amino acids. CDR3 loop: CASSHLLVGNEQFF. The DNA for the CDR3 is TGCGCCAGCAGCCACCTACTAGTAGGGAATGAGCAGTTCTTC.

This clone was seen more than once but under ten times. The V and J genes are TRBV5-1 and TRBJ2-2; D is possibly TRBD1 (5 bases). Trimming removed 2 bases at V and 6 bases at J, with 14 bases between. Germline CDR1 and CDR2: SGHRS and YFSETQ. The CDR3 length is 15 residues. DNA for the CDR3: TGCGCCAGCAGCTTCGGGCAGGGCAAGGCCGGGGAGCTGTTTTTT. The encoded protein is CASSFGQGKAGELFF.

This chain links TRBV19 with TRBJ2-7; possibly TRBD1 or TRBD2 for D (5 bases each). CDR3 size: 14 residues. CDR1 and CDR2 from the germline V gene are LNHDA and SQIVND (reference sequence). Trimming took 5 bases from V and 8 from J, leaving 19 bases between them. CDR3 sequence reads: CASSPRTGPIKQYF. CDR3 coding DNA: TGTGCCAGTAGTCCAAGGACGGGGCCTATCAAGCAGTACTTC. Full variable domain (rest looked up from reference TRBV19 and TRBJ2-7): DGGITQSPKYLFRKEGQNVTLSCEQNLNHDAMYWYRQDPGQGLRLIYYSQIVNDFQKGDIAEGYSVSREKKESFPLTVTSAQKNPTAFYLCASSPRTGPIKQYFGPGTRLTVT.

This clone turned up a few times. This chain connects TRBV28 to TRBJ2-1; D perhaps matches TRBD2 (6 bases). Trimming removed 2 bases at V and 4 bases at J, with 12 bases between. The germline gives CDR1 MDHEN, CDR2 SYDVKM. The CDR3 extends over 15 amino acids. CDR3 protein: CASSLGTLGYNEQFF. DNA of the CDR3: TGTGCCAGCAGTTTAGGGACTTTGGGTTACAATGAGCAGTTCTTC.

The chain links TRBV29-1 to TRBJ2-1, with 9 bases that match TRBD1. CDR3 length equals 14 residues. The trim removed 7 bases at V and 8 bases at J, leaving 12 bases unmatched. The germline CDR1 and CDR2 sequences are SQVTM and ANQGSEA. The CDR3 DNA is TGCAGCGCGGGGTTTGGGGACAGGGTCGATGAGCAGTTCTTC. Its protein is CSAGFGDRVDEQFF.

The CDR3 DNA is TGTGCCAGCAGACCCACAGACCTATATGGCTACACCTTC. Translating it yields CASRPTDLYGYTF. The chain links TRBV6-6 to TRBJ1-2; D gene ambiguous. Deletions cut 6 bases from V and 5 bases from J, with 13 bases between. This CDR3 is built from 13 residues. Germline assignment: CDR1 MNHNY and CDR2 SVGAGI (reference sequence).